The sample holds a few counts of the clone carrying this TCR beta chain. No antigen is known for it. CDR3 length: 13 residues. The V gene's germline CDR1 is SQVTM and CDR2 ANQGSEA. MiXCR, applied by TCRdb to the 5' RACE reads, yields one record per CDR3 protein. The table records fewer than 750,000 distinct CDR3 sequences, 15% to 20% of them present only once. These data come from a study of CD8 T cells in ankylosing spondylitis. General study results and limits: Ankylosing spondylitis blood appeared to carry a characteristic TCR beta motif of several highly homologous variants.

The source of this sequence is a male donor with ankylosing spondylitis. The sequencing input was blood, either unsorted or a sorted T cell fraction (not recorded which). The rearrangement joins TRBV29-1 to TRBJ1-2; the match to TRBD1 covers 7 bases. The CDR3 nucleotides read TGCGGATTCCGGGACAGTGACAACTATGGCTACACCTTC. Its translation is CGFRDSDNYGYTF.